This entry lists 18 T cell receptor beta chains sequenced from one sample in a study of vaccination effects on CD4 cells after COVID-19. These TCRs' antigens remain unknown. The culture ran for 10 days before CD4+ T cells were isolated. The method was immunoSEQ multiplex PCR; TCRdb's version includes in-frame clones alone and lacks a portion of them. Counted here are about 51,000 clones, approximately 81% occurring once; the ten biggest clones make up around 8.1%. The sequences come from CD4+ T cells from PBMCs cultured without peptide, collected before COVID-19 vaccination. These TCRs come from a human donor who had a prior SARS-CoV-2 infection.

As DNA, the CDR3 is TGTGCCAGCAGCTTTGGACTAGCGGGTCAAGAGACCCAGTACTTC. Its protein product is CASSFGLAGQETQYF. The chain combines TRBV5-6 with TRBJ2-5, with 11 bases that match TRBD2. This CDR3 comprises 15 residues. From germline, CDR1 is SGHDT and CDR2 YYEEEE. Trimming removed 2 bases from V and 2 bases from J; junction bases left unmatched: 2.

This chain links TRBV11-3 with TRBJ1-3; D ambiguous. The V gene's germline CDR1 is SGHNT and CDR2 YENEEA. The CDR3 extends over 14 amino acids. V lost 2 bases and J 8 bases, leaving 13 bases between the germline ends. For the CDR3, the DNA is TGTGCCAGCAGCTTACCAGACGCGCAAGACACCATATATTTT. Residues: CASSLPDAQDTIYF.

The chain uses TRBV29-1 and TRBJ1-1; tentative D call: TRBD1 (5 bases). CDR1 is SQVTM, CDR2 ANQGSEA, per germline. This CDR3 is 13 amino acids long. Between the trimmed V and J ends, which lost 5 bases and 7 bases, there was a span of 17 bases. The CDR3 sequence is CSVRQRVGNEAFF. The DNA of the CDR3 is TGCAGCGTTAGACAGAGGGTAGGGAATGAAGCTTTCTTT.

This chain links TRBV4-3 with TRBJ2-3; TRBD2 matches at 11 bases. Germline loops: CDR1 LGHNA, CDR2 YSLEER. V shed 2 bases, J shed 3 bases, and the junction held 7 bases outside the gene matches. The CDR3 runs 17 residues. The CDR3 coding sequence is TGCGCCAGCAGCCAACATATACTAGCGGGAGAGACAGATACGCAGTATTTT. Residues: CASSQHILAGETDTQYF.

The chain is built from TRBV6-2 or TRBV6-3 and TRBJ2-3; a possible D gene is TRBD1 (7 bases). The CDR3 consists of 14 residues. Germline V gene lookup returns CDR1 MNHEY and CDR2 SVGEGT. V was trimmed by 7 bases and J by 0 bases, leaving 11 bases between them. The CDR3 loop is CASTPGGSTDTQYF. CDR3 bases: TGTGCCAGCACCCCAGGGGGGAGCACAGATACGCAGTATTTT.

The V gene is TRBV4-2, the J gene TRBJ2-5; perhaps TRBD1 as D (6 bases). Germline assignment: CDR1 LGHNA and CDR2 YNFKEQ. The ends were cut back, 0 bases at V and 5 bases at J, with 13 bases in the middle. This CDR3 comprises 15 residues. This chain's CDR3 is CASSQDPQGWETQYF. The CDR3 DNA sequence: TGTGCCAGCAGCCAAGACCCTCAGGGGTGGGAGACCCAGTACTTC.

By share of the sample, this clone is medium-sized. The V and J genes are TRBV2 and TRBJ1-6; TRBD1 is a possible D gene (5 bases). Germline V gene data show CDR1 as SNHLY and CDR2 as FYNNEI. The CDR3 contains 14 residues. Trimming cost V 6 bases and J 12 bases, with 18 bases left between them. CDR3 sequence (DNA): TGTGCCAGCAGAGATACAGGAGGACTGCAACCCCTCCACTTT. Translating it yields CASRDTGGLQPLHF.

The V gene is TRBV2, the J gene TRBJ1-2, with D maybe TRBD1 (5 bases). Germline V gene lookup returns CDR1 SNHLY and CDR2 FYNNEI. V was pared by 9 bases and J by 7 bases, with 18 bases between. The CDR3 sequence is 13 residues long. CDR3 sequence (DNA): TGTGCCAGTAACGAAGGGGATCTGGGTGGCTACACCTTC. Encoded protein: CASNEGDLGGYTF.

The rearrangement links TRBV7-9 to TRBJ2-7; 7 bases line up with TRBD1. The CDR3 covers 17 residues. V lost 5 bases, J lost 1 base, and 14 bases stayed unmatched. Germline lookup yields CDR1 SEHNR and CDR2 FQNEAQ (reference sequence). The CDR3 DNA follows: TGTGCCAGCAGCCTATTGGGACAGCCAAAAGCTTCCTACGAGCAGTACTTC. The encoded protein is CASSLLGQPKASYEQYF.

The chain combines TRBV11-3 with TRBJ2-1, with TRBD2 matching 13 bases. Trimming cost V 0 bases and J 9 bases; bases outside gene matches: 11. Per germline, CDR1 SGHNT and CDR2 YENEEA. The CDR3 length is 18 residues. CDR3 DNA: TGTGCCAGCAGCTTAGATCTTAGACTAGCGGGAGGAGATGGTGAGCAGTTCTTC. It is translated as CASSLDLRLAGGDGEQFF.

This clone came up a few times. V is TRBV2 and J is TRBJ2-6; D unresolved. The V gene's germline CDR1 is SNHLY and CDR2 FYNNEI. Trimming cost V 11 bases and J 2 bases, with 13 bases left between them. The CDR3 extends over 14 amino acids. The CDR3 spells CAGFSMAGANVLTF. CDR3 bases: TGTGCCGGATTCAGCATGGCTGGGGCCAACGTCCTGACTTTC. Using reference TRBV2 and TRBJ2-6 for the parts outside the CDR3, the full variable domain is EPEVTQTPSHQVTQMGQEVILRCVPISNHLYFYWYRQILGQKVEFLVSFYNNEISEKSEIFDDQFSVERPDGSNFTLKIRSTKLEDSAMYFCAGFSMAGANVLTFGAGSRLTVL.

J is TRBJ2-1 and V is TRBV5-1, with D unresolved. From germline, CDR1 is SGHRS and CDR2 YFSETQ. The CDR3 consists of 14 residues. V was cut by 4 bases and J by 6 bases, with 14 bases left in between. CDR3 DNA sequence: TGCGCCAGCAGCCACTCAACGCTCCGCAATGAGCAGTTCTTC. Its translation is CASSHSTLRNEQFF.

The rearrangement links TRBV5-1 to TRBJ2-7; maybe TRBD2 (5 bases). V lost 5 bases and J lost 0, with 12 bases in between. In germline, CDR1 is SGHRS, CDR2 YFSETQ. This CDR3 comprises 14 residues. The CDR3 DNA reads as TGCGCCAGCAGACGACGGGGAGACTCCTACGAGCAGTACTTC. This encodes CASRRRGDSYEQYF.

The chain joins TRBV3-1 (or the pseudogene TRBV3-2) to TRBJ2-1; D not certain. The CDR3 sequence is 16 residues long. In germline, CDR1 is LGHDT, CDR2 YNNKEL (reference sequence). V lost 1 base and J lost 13, with 23 bases in between. Here the CDR3 reads CASSQVARTGNNAQFF. The DNA of the CDR3 is TGTGCCAGCAGCCAAGTGGCGCGTACGGGTAACAATGCTCAGTTCTTC.

The chain carries TRBV5-6 and TRBJ1-1, with 9 nucleotides matching TRBD1. Germline V gives CDR1 SGHDT, CDR2 YYEEEE. Trimming at V came to 5 bases and at J to 4 bases, leaving 3 bases not matched to a gene. CDR3 size: 13 residues. DNA of the CDR3: TGTGCCAGCAGTCACAGGGGGCTCACTGAAGCTTTCTTT. Amino acid sequence: CASSHRGLTEAFF. The complete variable domain, with remaining parts taken from reference TRBV5-6 and TRBJ1-1, reads DAGVTQSPTHLIKTRGQQVTLRCSPKSGHDTVSWYQQALGQGPQFIFQYYEEEERQRGNFPDRFSGHQFPNYSSELNVNALLLGDSALYLCASSHRGLTEAFFGQGTRLTVV.

The chain has TRBV18 and TRBJ2-3; 10 positions agree with TRBD2. Germline CDR1 reads KGHSH; CDR2 reads LQKENI. Unmatched junction bases numbered 2, after V lost 2 bases and J lost 3 bases. The CDR3 extends over 15 amino acids. CDR3: CASSPTSGETDTQYF. The CDR3 nucleotides read TGTGCCAGCTCACCAACTAGCGGGGAGACAGATACGCAGTATTTT.

This clone was detected only a few times. V is TRBV9 and J is TRBJ2-3; D gene ambiguous. Germline V gene lookup returns CDR1 SGDLS and CDR2 YYNGEE. The V gene lost 0 bases and the J gene lost 3 bases, with 2 bases spanning the gap. CDR3 length: 12 residues. The CDR3 sequence: CASSVVTDTQYF. CDR3 nucleotides: TGTGCCAGCAGCGTAGTGACAGATACGCAGTATTTT.

This clone was detected a few times. The chain combines TRBV27 with TRBJ2-7; D gene unclear. With 3 bases removed from V and 5 bases from J, the gap between germline ends came to 5 bases. This CDR3 comprises 11 residues. CDR1 is MNHEY, CDR2 SMNVEV, per germline (reference sequence). The CDR3 protein is CASSFGHEQYF. CDR3 nucleotides: TGTGCCAGCAGTTTTGGGCACGAGCAGTACTTC.